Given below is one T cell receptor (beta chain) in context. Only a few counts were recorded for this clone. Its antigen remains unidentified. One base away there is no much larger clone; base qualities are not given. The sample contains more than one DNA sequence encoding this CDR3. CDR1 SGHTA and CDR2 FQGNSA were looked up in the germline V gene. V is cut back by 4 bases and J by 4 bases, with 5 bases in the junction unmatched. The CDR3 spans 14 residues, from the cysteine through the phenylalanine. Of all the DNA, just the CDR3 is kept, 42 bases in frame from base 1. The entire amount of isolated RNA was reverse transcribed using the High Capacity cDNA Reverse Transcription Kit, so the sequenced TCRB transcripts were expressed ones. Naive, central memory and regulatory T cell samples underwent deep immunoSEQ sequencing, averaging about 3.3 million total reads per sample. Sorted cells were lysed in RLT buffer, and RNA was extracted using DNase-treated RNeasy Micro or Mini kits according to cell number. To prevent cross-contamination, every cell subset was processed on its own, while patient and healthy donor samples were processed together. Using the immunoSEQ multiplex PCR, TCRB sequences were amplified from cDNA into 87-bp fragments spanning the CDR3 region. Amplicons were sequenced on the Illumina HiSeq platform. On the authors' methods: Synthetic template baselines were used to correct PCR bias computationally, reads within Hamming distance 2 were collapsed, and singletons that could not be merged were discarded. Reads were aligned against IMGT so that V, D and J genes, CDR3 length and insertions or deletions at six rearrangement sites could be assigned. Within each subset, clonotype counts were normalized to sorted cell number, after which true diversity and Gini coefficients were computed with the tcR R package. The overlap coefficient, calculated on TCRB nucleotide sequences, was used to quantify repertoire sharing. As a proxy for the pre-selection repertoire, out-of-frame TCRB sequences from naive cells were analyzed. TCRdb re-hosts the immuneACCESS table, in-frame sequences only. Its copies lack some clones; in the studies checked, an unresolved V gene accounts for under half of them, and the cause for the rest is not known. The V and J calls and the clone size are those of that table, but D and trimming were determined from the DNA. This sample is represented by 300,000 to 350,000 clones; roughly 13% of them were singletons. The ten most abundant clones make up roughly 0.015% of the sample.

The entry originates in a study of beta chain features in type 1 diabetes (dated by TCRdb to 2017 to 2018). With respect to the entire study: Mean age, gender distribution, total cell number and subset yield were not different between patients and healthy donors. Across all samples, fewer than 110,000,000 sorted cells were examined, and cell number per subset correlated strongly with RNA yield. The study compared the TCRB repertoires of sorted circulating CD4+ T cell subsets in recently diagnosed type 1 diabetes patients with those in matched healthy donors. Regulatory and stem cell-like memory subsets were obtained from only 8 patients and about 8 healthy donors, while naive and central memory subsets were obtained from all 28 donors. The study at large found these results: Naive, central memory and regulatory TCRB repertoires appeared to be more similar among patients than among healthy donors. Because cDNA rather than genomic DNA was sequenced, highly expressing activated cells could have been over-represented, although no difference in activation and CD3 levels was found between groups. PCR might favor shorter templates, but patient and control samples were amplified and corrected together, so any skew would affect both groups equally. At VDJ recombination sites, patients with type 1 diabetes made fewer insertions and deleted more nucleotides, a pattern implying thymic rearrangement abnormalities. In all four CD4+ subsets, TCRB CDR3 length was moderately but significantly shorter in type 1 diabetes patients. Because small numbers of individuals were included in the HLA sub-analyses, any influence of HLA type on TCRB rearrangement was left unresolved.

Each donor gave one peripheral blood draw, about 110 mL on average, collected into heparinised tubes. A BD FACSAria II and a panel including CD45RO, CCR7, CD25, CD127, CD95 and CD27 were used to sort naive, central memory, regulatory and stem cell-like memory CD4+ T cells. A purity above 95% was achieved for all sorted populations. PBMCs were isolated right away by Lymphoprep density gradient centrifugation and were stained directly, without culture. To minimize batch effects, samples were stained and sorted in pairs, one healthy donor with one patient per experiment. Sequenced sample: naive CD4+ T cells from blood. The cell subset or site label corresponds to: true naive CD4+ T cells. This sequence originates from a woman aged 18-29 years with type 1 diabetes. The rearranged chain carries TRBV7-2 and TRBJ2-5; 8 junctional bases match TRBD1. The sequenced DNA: TGTGCCAGCAGCTCCCGGACAGGGAGAGAGACCCAGTACTTC. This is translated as CASSSRTGRETQYF.